The clone carrying this T cell receptor beta chain was observed once. What it binds is not known. Terminally differentiated effector memory CD45RA+ cells were excluded from the naive CD8 cells, which were CD45RO-negative and positively selected for CCR7. Each sample came from a Caucasian adult donor living in Nashville, Tennessee. The sample originates from a study of shared clonotypes between healthy human individuals. The overall study: Per donor, CD8 memory used one plate, CD8 naive used two, CD4 memory used three and CD4 naive used three.

Study observations and caveats: A handful of donors showed sharing of around 5% of naive CD4 clonotypes. Donor scarcity curtailed the genetic and exposure-history diversity represented herein.

Produced via immunoSEQ multiplex PCR; TCRdb's table is partial and in-frame only. This table holds over 2,000,000 clones, 93% found once. The ends lost 1 base at V and 6 bases at J; junction bases unmatched: 2. CDR1 is LGHNA and CDR2 is YSLEER in the germline V gene. The CDR3 contains 13 residues. What was sequenced was naive CD8+ T cells from PBMCs. The genes are TRBV4-3 and TRBJ2-7; TRBD1 matches 8 bases. The sequence was obtained from a man aged 18 to 29 in good health. Some clones in this sample may be carry-over from other donors' samples. CDR3 protein: CASSQGTGTEQYF. In DNA form, the CDR3 reads TGCGCCAGCAGCCAAGGGACAGGGACCGAGCAGTACTTC.